These T cell receptor beta chains were read from a single sample in a study of blood T cell repertoires in COVID-19. The repertoire was sequenced with immunoSEQ multiplex PCR; TCRdb's copy has only in-frame clones and lacks some. This table holds some 220,000 clones, approximately 87% found once. What was sequenced was PBMCs or T cells enriched from blood (not recorded which). Every receptor here comes from a woman in her 50s in a cohort exposed to, infected with or recovered from COVID-19 (not recorded which). CDR3s include the opening cysteine and the closing phenylalanine or tryptophan. D genes are given only for firm matches. Clone size is shown for a subset of rows, as once, few, many or a class of expanded clone.

j_call: TRBJ2-7; clone_size: few; d_call: TRBD2; v_call: TRBV23-1; cdr3_aa: CASSSGGPHEQYF; cdr3_nt: TGCGCCAGCAGTTCGGGGGGGCCCCACGAGCAGTACTTC
j_call: TRBJ2-2; clone_size: once; d_call: TRBD2; v_call: TRBV7-8; cdr3_aa: CASSPGGSNTGELFF; cdr3_nt: TGTGCCAGCAGCCCGGGGGGTTCCAACACCGGGGAGCTGTTTTTT
j_call: TRBJ2-7; clone_size: NA; d_call: NA; v_call: TRBV5-3; cdr3_aa: CARSLARAVYEQYF; cdr3_nt: TGTGCCAGAAGCTTGGCCCGAGCGGTCTACGAGCAGTACTTC
j_call: TRBJ1-2; clone_size: once; d_call: NA; v_call: TRBV4-2; cdr3_aa: CASSQLMSLGTNYGYTF; cdr3_nt: TGTGCCAGCAGCCAATTGATGTCTCTCGGGACAAACTATGGCTACACCTTC
j_call: TRBJ1-6; clone_size: NA; d_call: NA; v_call: TRBV6-1; cdr3_aa: CASSEKQGGSPLHF; cdr3_nt: TGTGCCAGCAGTGAAAAACAGGGTGGCTCACCCCTCCACTTT
j_call: TRBJ2-3; clone_size: NA; d_call: TRBD2; v_call: TRBV19; cdr3_aa: CASSVRLAGGQKDTQYF; cdr3_nt: TGTGCCAGTAGTGTTAGACTAGCGGGGGGGCAGAAAGATACGCAGTATTTT
j_call: TRBJ1-2; clone_size: NA; d_call: NA; v_call: TRBV14; cdr3_aa: CASSQLTGMTNYGYTF; cdr3_nt: TGTGCCAGCAGCCAACTGACAGGCATGACCAACTATGGCTACACCTTC
j_call: TRBJ2-7; clone_size: NA; d_call: NA; v_call: TRBV11-3; cdr3_aa: CASSLEGDEQYF; cdr3_nt: TGTGCCAGCAGCTTAGAAGGGGACGAGCAGTACTTC
j_call: TRBJ1-3; clone_size: few; d_call: NA; v_call: TRBV4-2; cdr3_aa: CASSPDSLSGNTIYF; cdr3_nt: TGTGCCAGCAGCCCGGACAGTCTTTCGGGAAACACCATATATTTT
j_call: TRBJ1-6; clone_size: few; d_call: NA; v_call: TRBV5-1; cdr3_aa: CASSLDTGVPLHF; cdr3_nt: TGCGCCAGCAGCCTAGATACGGGAGTACCCCTCCACTTT
j_call: TRBJ1-4; clone_size: few; d_call: NA; v_call: TRBV2; cdr3_aa: CASSASVPNEKLFF; cdr3_nt: TGTGCCAGCAGTGCTAGTGTCCCAAATGAAAAACTGTTTTTT
j_call: TRBJ1-2; clone_size: NA; d_call: NA; v_call: TRBV10-3; cdr3_aa: CAISESGNYGYTF; cdr3_nt: TGTGCCATCAGTGAATCGGGGAACTATGGCTACACCTTC